The 26 T cell receptor beta chains reported below all come from one sample, sequenced in a study of T cells after yellow fever vaccination. TCRdb re-called the 5' RACE reads through MiXCR, storing one row per CDR3 protein. The sample lists approximately 110,000 distinct CDR3 sequences; roughly 8.9% were seen once. Sequencing was performed on CD8+ T cells sorted from PBMCs, taken 45 days after the yellow fever booster vaccination. All receptors come from a man under 40 who received the YFV17D yellow fever vaccine.

This clonotype was recorded at least ten times. This chain joins TRBV7-6 and TRBJ2-5, with TRBD1 identical over 7 bases. Per germline, CDR1 SGHVS and CDR2 FNYEAQ. The CDR3 has 18 amino acids. V shed 4 bases and J 2 bases; nucleotides not matched to a gene: 16. In nucleotides, the CDR3 is TGTGCCAGCAGCTCTCGGCCCCGGGACAGAACCTTTCAAGAGACCCAGTACTTC. This sequence encodes CASSSRPRDRTFQETQYF.

This clonotype was recorded at least ten times. The V and J genes are TRBV2 and TRBJ2-3, with TRBD2 identical over 8 bases. The CDR3 is made up of 16 amino acids. Germline V gene sequence: CDR1 SNHLY, CDR2 FYNNEI. V lost 6 bases to trimming and J lost 3 bases; unmatched junction nucleotides: 11. The CDR3: CASRPGLGGRTDTQYF. The CDR3 DNA follows: TGTGCCAGCAGGCCGGGACTAGGTGGGCGTACAGATACGCAGTATTTT.

This clonotype was recorded at least ten times. The chain links TRBV5-1 to TRBJ1-1; possibly TRBD1 for D (6 bases). Trimming cost V 4 bases and J 7 bases, with 20 bases left between them. The length of the CDR3 is 15 residues. CDR1 and CDR2 from the germline V gene are SGHRS and YFSETQ. The CDR3 nucleotides are TGCGCCAGCAGCACACCACAGACAGGATTTAGTGAAGCTTTCTTT. Amino acid sequence: CASSTPQTGFSEAFF.

With respect to this clonotype: This may come from a read error, since a much larger clone is one base off. This sequence joins TRBV11-2 and TRBJ2-6; D unclear. The CDR3 totals 16 residues. The germline V gene encodes CDR1 SGHAT and CDR2 FQNNGV. V dropped 0 bases and J dropped 0 bases, with 6 bases sitting between them. CDR3 bases: TGTGCCAGCAGCTTAGATTCCTACTCTGGGGCCAACGTCCTGACTTTC. Translated, it gives CASSLDSYSGANVLTF.

This clonotype appeared many times. The V call is TRBV4-3, the J call TRBJ2-7, with 10 bases that match TRBD2. V lost 5 bases to trimming and J lost 5 bases; unmatched junction nucleotides: 9. The CDR3 contains 15 residues. Germline CDR1 LGHNA, CDR2 YSLEER. CDR3 in DNA: TGCGCCAGCAGCGCTAGCGGGAGAGGTGTCGACGAGCAGTACTTC. It encodes CASSASGRGVDEQYF.

This clonotype was recorded at least ten times. Germline and junction disagree at one end, which may indicate a read error. The chain joins TRBV5-1 to TRBJ2-7; D perhaps matches TRBD1 (6 bases). The V gene's germline CDR1 is SGHRS and CDR2 YFSETQ. CDR3 length: 12 residues. CDR3 in amino acids: CASSTDSYEQYF. CDR3 DNA: TGTGCCAGCAGCACGGACAGCTACGAGCAGTACTTC.

The table lists this clonotype with many counts. The genes are TRBV12-3 or TRBV12-4 and TRBJ2-3, with 9 bases that match TRBD2. V was clipped by 6 bases and J by 5 bases; unmatched bases: 9. The CDR3 is made up of 15 amino acids. As DNA, the CDR3 is TGTGCCAGCAGCTATAGCGGGAGTTCCTTAGATACGCAGTATTTT. Translated, it gives CASSYSGSSLDTQYF.

The table lists this clonotype with many counts. J is TRBJ2-5 and V is TRBV20-1; D is unclear. CDR3 length equals 14 residues. Trimming pared 5 bases from V and 2 bases from J, leaving 15 bases between. CDR1 is DFQATT and CDR2 is SNEGSKA in the germline V gene (reference sequence). The CDR3 DNA sequence: TGCAGTGCTTTCACAAGGGCGGCACAAGAGACCCAGTACTTC. This codes for CSAFTRAAQETQYF.

The table lists this clonotype with many counts. This sequence joins TRBV6-2 or TRBV6-3 and TRBJ2-1, with TRBD2 matching 9 bases. Per the germline V gene, CDR1 is MNHEY and CDR2 is SVGEGT. V gave up 4 bases and J gave up 6 bases; unmatched junction bases: 10. The CDR3 runs to 16 residues. This chain's CDR3 is CASSFPPSGIINEQFF. DNA for the CDR3: TGTGCCAGCAGTTTCCCCCCTAGCGGGATAATCAATGAGCAGTTCTTC.

The chain carries TRBV7-8 and TRBJ2-3; 13 bases are shared with TRBD2. Germline V gene sequence: CDR1 SGHVS, CDR2 FQNEAQ. V dropped 6 bases and J dropped 7; count of bases not matched to a gene: 7. The CDR3 runs to 15 residues. CDR3 nucleotide sequence: TGTGCCAGCAGGAACCCGGGACTAGCGGGATATACGCAGTATTTT. It specifies CASRNPGLAGYTQYF.

In this sample, this clonotype turned up many times. The chain carries TRBV6-1 and TRBJ1-2; possibly TRBD1 for D (5 bases). V was pared by 4 bases and J by 8 bases, with 17 bases between. Germline loops: CDR1 MNHNS, CDR2 SASEGT. The CDR3 has 14 amino acids. CDR3 sequence (DNA): TGTGCCAGCAGTGCTCCGGGGGGGTTCGAGGGCTACACCTTC. Translating gives CASSAPGGFEGYTF.

This clonotype was recorded many times. The V gene is TRBV10-3, the J gene TRBJ2-7, with no clear D. The germline V and J ends were trimmed by 8 bases and 6 bases, with 11 bases remaining between them. CDR1 and CDR2 from the germline V gene are ENHRY and SYGVKD. The CDR3 loop spans 11 amino acids. In DNA, the CDR3 is TGTGCCATCGGGGATCCTCCCGAGCAGTACTTC. This translates into CAIGDPPEQYF.

This clonotype was counted ten times or more. The chain links TRBV12-5 to TRBJ2-1; no definite D call. This CDR3 has 12 amino acids. CDR1 and CDR2 from the germline V gene are LGHNT and FRNRAP. V was cut by 4 bases and J by 4 bases, with 5 bases left in between. The CDR3 loop reads CASGSPYNEQFF. In nucleotides, the CDR3 is TGTGCTAGTGGTTCACCTTACAATGAGCAGTTCTTC.

This clonotype was observed at least ten times. The chain couples TRBV5-1 to TRBJ2-2; the match to TRBD1 covers 8 bases. Trimming cost V 4 bases and J 6 bases; bases outside gene matches: 8. The CDR3 spans 15 residues. Germline CDR1 is SGHRS and CDR2 is YFSETQ. The CDR3 DNA sequence: TGCGCCAGCAGCCCGACGACAGGGGCTCCCGGGGAGCTGTTTTTT. It encodes CASSPTTGAPGELFF.

In its sample, this clonotype was seen many times. The rearrangement uses TRBV20-1 and TRBJ2-1; 16 bases agree with TRBD2. The germline gives CDR1 DFQATT, CDR2 SNEGSKA (reference sequence). V lost 6 bases, J lost 4 bases, and 15 bases stayed unmatched. CDR3 length equals 19 residues. Written as DNA, the CDR3 is TGCAGTGCCCCCGGGACTAGCGGGAGGGCCCGGGTCAGTTACAATGAGCAGTTCTTC. Amino acid sequence: CSAPGTSGRARVSYNEQFF.

The sample holds many counts of this clonotype. V is TRBV27 and J is TRBJ2-7, with 10 nucleotides matching TRBD1. V trimming: 10 bases; J trimming: 4 bases; junction bases outside the gene matches: 10. Germline values: CDR1 MNHEY, CDR2 SMNVEV (reference sequence). The CDR3 contains 14 residues. The CDR3 sequence: CATSFGTGAYEQYF. The DNA for the CDR3 is TGTGCCACCTCATTCGGGACAGGGGCGTACGAGCAGTACTTC.

Details on this clonotype: A much larger clone differs from this one at a single base, so this may be a read error. The gene calls are TRBV20-1 and TRBJ2-1; 10 bases are shared with TRBD2. This CDR3 has 18 amino acids. Germline CDR1 reads DFQATT; CDR2 reads SNEGSKA (reference sequence). CDR3 in amino acids: CSPRDLLASGSGINEQFF. The DNA of the CDR3 is TGCAGTCCTAGAGATCTATTGGCTAGCGGGAGTGGTATCAATGAGCAGTTCTTC.

Details on this clonotype: The junction shows a germline mismatch at one end, possibly a read error. The chain combines TRBV7-2 with TRBJ2-7; D gene ambiguous. This CDR3 contains 13 residues. CDR1 and CDR2 from the germline V gene are SGHTA and FQGNSA. The DNA for the CDR3 is TGTGCCAGCAGCTTATATAGTGGACCCGAGCACTACTTC. Protein: CASSLYSGPEHYF.

This clonotype was counted a few times. The chain combines TRBV11-2 with TRBJ2-5; 12 bases agree with TRBD2. J lost 4 bases, V lost 4 bases, and 7 bases had no gene match. Germline CDR1 SGHAT, CDR2 FQNNGV. This CDR3 is built from 16 residues. The CDR3 spells CASSSNPGLAGETQYF. The CDR3 DNA follows: TGTGCCAGCAGCTCGAATCCGGGACTAGCGGGAGAGACCCAGTACTTC.

This clonotype appeared many times. The V call is TRBV21-1, the J call TRBJ2-7; the table's D call of TRBD2 was not tested on the DNA. TRBV21-1 is given as a pseudogene. This CDR3 has 22 amino acids. CDR3 loop: CASSIHPLSVGREESFHYEQYF. CDR3 DNA sequence: TGTGCCAGCAGCATCCACCCACTATCGGTTGGGCGGGAGGAATCCTTCCACTACGAGCAGTACTTC.

There are many counts of this clonotype. The chain links TRBV15 to TRBJ2-5; D is uncertain. The CDR3 covers 15 residues. CDR1 LNHNV and CDR2 YYDKDF come from the germline V gene (reference sequence). Trimming removed 6 bases from V and 5 bases from J, with 19 bases in between. CDR3 DNA sequence: TGTGCCACCAGTCCCTATCCTCACCAGGAGGAGACCCAGTACTTC. Protein sequence: CATSPYPHQEETQYF.

This clonotype was counted ten times or more. V is TRBV7-6 and J is TRBJ2-1; 7 bases fit TRBD2. V trimming: 5 bases; J trimming: 5 bases; junction bases outside the gene matches: 15. The CDR3 has 17 residues. Germline lookup yields CDR1 SGHVS and CDR2 FNYEAQ. The CDR3 bases are TGTGCCAGCAGCCTATTAGCGGGTGGGACTATTAACAATGAGCAGTTCTTC. It translates to CASSLLAGGTINNEQFF.

V gene TRBV29-1 combines with J gene TRBJ2-1; 10 bases match TRBD2. The germline CDR1 and CDR2 sequences are SQVTM and ANQGSEA. There are 14 residues in the CDR3. With 7 bases clipped from V and 6 bases from J, the junction kept 9 bases outside the gene matches. For the CDR3, the DNA is TGCAGCGCAAGACTAGCGGGCCCCTCCAATGAGCAGTTCTTC. It codes for CSARLAGPSNEQFF.

This clonotype was observed many times. The CDR3 region has the DNA TGCGCCAGCAGCCAAGATTACGGATACAATGAGCAGTTCTTC. Its protein product is CASSQDYGYNEQFF. The rearrangement links TRBV4-3 to TRBJ2-1; D remains unclear. The CDR3 is 14 residues long. V shed 0 bases and J shed 4 bases, with 7 bases lying between them. Germline V gene lookup returns CDR1 LGHNA and CDR2 YSLEER.

This clonotype was seen many times. The V gene is TRBV20-1, the J gene TRBJ2-7; D is undetermined. V was trimmed by 3 bases and J by 7 bases, leaving 16 bases between them. The CDR3 is made up of 13 amino acids. CDR1 and CDR2 from the germline V gene are DFQATT and SNEGSKA (reference sequence). The CDR3 reads CSARSMSDSEQYF. The DNA of the CDR3 is TGCAGTGCTAGGTCTATGAGCGATTCTGAGCAGTACTTC.

This rearrangement joins TRBV14 to TRBJ2-1, with 10 bases matching TRBD2. The CDR3 totals 16 residues. The ends lost 1 base at V and 6 bases at J; junction bases unmatched: 6. Germline V lookup: CDR1 SGHDN, CDR2 FVKESK. The CDR3 coding sequence is TGTGCCAGCAGCCAAGGGCCCGGGACTAGCGCCAATGAGCAGTTCTTC. Protein sequence: CASSQGPGTSANEQFF. The whole variable domain, filled in from reference TRBV14 and TRBJ2-1, reads EAGVTQFPSHSVIEKGQTVTLRCDPISGHDNLYWYRRVMGKEIKFLLHFVKESKQDESGMPNNRFLAERTGGTYSTLKVQPAELEDSGVYFCASSQGPGTSANEQFFGPGTRLTVL.